These T cell receptor beta chains were read from a single sample in a study of technical replicates of blood from a few donors. TCRdb's copy holds only in-frame clones and misses some; the assay was immunoSEQ multiplex PCR. Here the sample spans some 66,000 clones, approximately 88% being singletons. Sequences were obtained from PBMCs. All receptors derive from a human donor in good health. Some clones in this sample may be carry-over from other donors' samples. The conserved cysteine and the conserved F or W are not part of the CDR3 here.

v_gene | CDR3aa
TRBV2 | ASSPRDRADSGANVLT
TRBV6-5 | ASSSITYEAF
TRBV6-5 | ASCQGFSYNEQF
TRBV7-9 | ASSLGGLWGYT
TRBV11-2 | ASSYDRNYEQY
TRBV6-1 | ASYRDRPDEQY
TRBV7-6 | ASSPGQGQETQY
TRBV5-5 | ASSLAGLAGPYEQY
TRBV7-9 | ASSVGLAGPYEQY
TRBV6-6 | ASSYSSEGPTSGQY
TRBV5-1 | ASSGTGQGATEAF
TRBV11-3 | ASSPGGTGELF
TRBV7-9 | ASSLSGGNTEAF
TRBV30 | AWRGDTISPQH
TRBV6-7 | ASSNKLRGLH
TRBV11-3 | ASSQGLNTEAF
TRBV7-9 | ASSTWRDREAF
TRBV7-9 | ASSLARATGVTEQY
TRBV10-2 | ASSDTGELF
TRBV4-1 | ASSRDRDSNQPQH
TRBV5-4 | ASSLEQGYGYT
TRBV14 | ASSPRVTGELF
TRBV9 | ASSVRTGGGEKLF
TRBV18 | ASSPGKGIPLH
TRBV29-1 | SANSGTLETQY
TRBV11-1 | ASSLNGQSYNEQF
TRBV6-1 | ASSEMGRGTGELF
TRBV15 | ATSRPGGITEAF
TRBV30 | AWRKRELTDTQY
TRBV5-1 | ASSRDSYEQY
TRBV2 | ATRGGAIGNTIY
TRBV6-4 | ASSIRDRLSPLH
TRBV9 | ASSPRGGATNEKLF
TRBV6-1 | ASSVGQGSSYGYT
TRBV28 | ASSSGQGAEAF
TRBV6-5 | AIGTGPYEQY
TRBV5-6 | ASSLRLAGVSEQF
TRBV9 | ASSPGQFGQETQY
TRBV4-1 | ASRDTASRNNQPQH
TRBV4-1 | ASSQERAGGSKETQY
TRBV7-8 | ASSLADTQY
TRBV5-4 | ASSFGSRGELF
TRBV19 | ASTLQGAVSEAF
TRBV4-3 | ASSQVIASGGSEQY